This T cell receptor (beta chain) stems from a study of post-analysis software for immune sequencing data. Of note for this clonotype: Its antigen is unidentified. Germline is not matched at one junction end, which may reflect a read error.

In germline, CDR1 is DFQATT, CDR2 SNEGSKA (reference sequence). The CDR3 loop spans 15 amino acids. Researchers reported that TCR beta cDNA libraries carried unique molecular identifiers. TCRdb reanalysed the PCR reads using MiXCR and keeps one entry per CDR3 protein. Found here are about 540,000 distinct CDR3 sequences, roughly 34% of them singletons; the top ten hold 4.5% to 7.5%. Broader study findings: Comparison of patients with controls showed 4 to 6 TRBV segments more frequent in patients, TRBV5-6, TRBV5-1 and TRBV20-1 among them.

The sample taken for sequencing was blood. This chain uses TRBV20-1 with TRBJ2-7; no clear D. The receptor comes from a girl aged 2-17 years with multiple sclerosis. The CDR3, as DNA: TGCAGTGCTAGCGAAGGGCGATTGAGCTCCTACCAGCAGTACTTC. Its translation is CSASEGRLSSYQQYF.